What follows is one TCR beta chain and its context. The target antigen is unknown. This record belongs to a study of cytomegalovirus exposure and HLA in healthy donors. At the level of the study: Samples from HLA-typed donors yielded about 85 million unique TCRs in an early data release.

V lost 4 bases and J lost 1; bases outside the gene matches: 1. This CDR3 spans 13 amino acids. Germline assignment: CDR1 SGHNT and CDR2 YYREEE (reference sequence). Study-wide results and caveats: Only CMV serostatus was available as immune exposure information. Further analysis was carried out later, and it showed several of the most significant clusters appearing linked to common viral pathogens.

A multiplex PCR was run with 60 Vbeta primers and 13 Jbeta primers. Generated by immunoSEQ multiplex PCR, the TCRdb table keeps only in-frame clones and is missing some. Of roughly 250,000 clones listed, around four fifths are singletons. This receptor was taken from a woman in her thirties or forties in good health and CMV-seropositive. Sequencing was done on a sample of PBMCs. The genes are TRBV5-4 and TRBJ1-2; 7 bases map to TRBD1. The CDR3 coding sequence is TGTGCCAGCAGCCCAGGGGGTAACTATGGCTACACCTTC. It specifies CASSPGGNYGYTF. The whole variable domain, remainder taken from reference TRBV5-4 and TRBJ1-2, is ETGVTQSPTHLIKTRGQQVTLRCSSQSGHNTVSWYQQALGQGPQFIFQYYREEENGRGNFPPRFSGLQFPNYSSELNVNALELDDSALYLCASSPGGNYGYTFGSGTRLTVV.